These 29 T cell receptor beta chains originate from one sample sequenced in a study of breast tumors, draining lymph nodes, adjacent tissues (dated by TCRdb to 2016 to 2018). The lymph node samples were taken from the axillary draining lymph nodes of breast cancer patients. Library construction relied on multiplex PCR. TCRdb shows the sequencer as Illumina HiSeq 2000. Clones were called with MiXCR by TCRdb after fastp trimmed the public reads at Q25, and only in-frame beta chains were retained. Merged by CDR3 protein, the rows form single entries marked with the most common genes and DNA. This sample comprises approximately 130,000 distinct CDR3 sequences, around 22% of them detected only once. Approximately 2.7% of the sample lies in the top ten. Specimen: axillary lymph node tissue. Receptor source: a female donor with breast cancer. Some clones in this sample may be carry-over from other donors' samples.

There are many counts of this clonotype. The junction and the germline gene differ at one end; a read error may be behind it. The gene calls are TRBV19 and TRBJ2-7, with D perhaps TRBD2 (7 bases). This CDR3 has 16 residues. Germline lookup yields CDR1 LNHDA and CDR2 SQIVND (reference sequence). The CDR3 sequence: CTSSIVGGLSSYEQYF. The CDR3 coding sequence is TGTACCAGTAGTATAGTGGGGGGGCTGAGCTCCTACGAGCAGTACTTC.

In this sample, this clonotype turned up many times. The chain recombines TRBV7-8 with TRBJ2-7, with D perhaps matching TRBD1 or TRBD2 (5 bases each). The germline V gene has CDR1 SGHVS and CDR2 FQNEAQ. The CDR3 has 15 residues. The germline V and J ends were trimmed by 1 base and 2 bases, with 12 bases remaining between them. The CDR3 sequence: CASSLGGGSTYEQYF. CDR3 DNA sequence: TGTGCCAGCAGCTTAGGGGGCGGGTCAACCTACGAGCAGTACTTC.

This chain uses TRBV4-1 with TRBJ2-3; D is perhaps TRBD1 (5 bases). The CDR3 is made up of 16 amino acids. Per the germline V gene, CDR1 is MGHRA and CDR2 is YSYEKL. The V end lost 0 bases, the J end lost 2 bases, and 12 bases lay between the germline ends. CDR3 coding DNA: TGCGCCAGCAGCCAAGAAATGGGCAGGGCCACAGATACGCAGTATTTT. Protein product: CASSQEMGRATDTQYF.

This clonotype has at least ten counts. The genes are TRBV6-2 or TRBV6-3 and TRBJ1-2; D ambiguous. V lost 2 bases to trimming and J lost 4 bases, with 8 bases between them. The germline V gene has CDR1 MNHEY and CDR2 SVGEGT. The CDR3 runs to 13 residues. CDR3 bases: TGTGCCAGCAGTTACGGGCAGTTCTATGGCTACACCTTC. Protein: CASSYGQFYGYTF.

Regarding this clonotype: A much larger clone lies one base from this, so it may be a read error. This CDR3 is missing its conserved last phenylalanine or tryptophan, likely due to a read error. The V call is TRBV4-3, the J call TRBJ2-1; D gene ambiguous. This CDR3 has 16 amino acids. Trimming cost V 0 bases and J 0 bases, with 9 bases left between them. Germline CDR1 LGHNA, CDR2 YSLEER. CDR3 bases: TGCGCCAGCAGCCAAGAAGGCCTTGACTCCTACAATGAGCAGTTCCTC. This sequence encodes CASSQEGLDSYNEQFL.

Of note for this clonotype: Given a much more abundant clone one base away, this may be a read error. The chain is built from TRBV2 and TRBJ2-1; D gene unclear. The DNA matches TRBJ2-7 better at its end, which makes the J call doubtful. Germline-derived CDR1 and CDR2 are SNHLY and FYNNEI. The CDR3 length is 14 residues. CDR3 in DNA: TGTGCCAGCAGTGAAGCGGAGACGGAAAATGAGCAGTACTTC. It encodes CASSEAETENEQYF.

As to this clonotype: Since a much larger clone is just one base distant, this may be a read error. The chain joins TRBV20-1 to TRBJ2-5; TRBD1 might be the D (5 bases). The CDR3 consists of 13 residues. Germline V gene lookup returns CDR1 DFQATT and CDR2 SNEGSKA (reference sequence). Trimming took off 0 bases at V and 4 bases at J, with 9 bases between the two ends. The CDR3: CSARDRAGETQYF. The CDR3 region has the DNA TGCAGTGCTAGAGACAGGGCTGGAGAGACCCAGTACTTC.

Comments on this clonotype: This may arise from a read error, as a much more abundant clone is one base away. The chain employs TRBV6-6 and TRBJ2-5; 9 bases line up with TRBD2. The junction had 9 bases not matched to a gene; V was cut back by 5 bases and J by 5 bases. Germline loops: CDR1 MNHNY, CDR2 SVGAGI (reference sequence). The CDR3 is 15 residues long. CDR3 region: CASSHPRGGDETQYF. The CDR3 DNA reads as TGTGCCAGCAGTCACCCCCGCGGGGGGGACGAGACCCAGTACTTC.

In regard to this clonotype: A much bigger clone sits one base away, suggesting this may be a read error. The chain's CDR3 is CSAPGGGASTDTQYF. The CDR3 bases are TGCAGTGCCCCCGGAGGCGGTGCTAGCACAGATACGCAGTATTTT. The gene calls are TRBV20-1 and TRBJ2-3; D may be TRBD2 (5 bases). Germline lookup yields CDR1 DFQATT and CDR2 SNEGSKA (reference sequence). CDR3 length equals 15 residues. The V gene lost 6 bases and the J gene lost 0 bases, with 16 bases spanning the gap.

Remarks on this clonotype: A read error is possible here, since a much larger clone lies one base away. As the CDR3 is not closed by the conserved phenylalanine or tryptophan, this likely results from a read error. This rearrangement joins TRBV19 to TRBJ2-7; 7 nucleotides align to TRBD1. Germline assignment: CDR1 LNHDA and CDR2 SQIVND (reference sequence). The V and J ends lost 5 bases and 0 bases, in that order; junction bases with no gene match: 4. The CDR3 totals 14 residues. This chain's CDR3 is CASSQQGISYEQYS. The CDR3 bases are TGTGCCAGTAGTCAACAGGGGATCTCCTACGAGCAGTACTCC.

For this clonotype: This could be a read error, since a much larger clone is one nucleotide away. The rearrangement uses TRBV29-1 and TRBJ2-7, with 8 bases that match TRBD2. This CDR3 has 12 residues. Trimming removed 5 bases from V and 4 bases from J; junction bases left unmatched: 4. Germline V lookup: CDR1 SQVTM, CDR2 ANQGSEA. In nucleotides, the CDR3 is TGCAGCGTTAGAGCGGGAGATTACGAGCAGTACTTC. Translated, it gives CSVRAGDYEQYF.

This clonotype came up many times. V is TRBV5-6 and J is TRBJ2-1; tentative D call: TRBD2 (5 bases). The germline gives CDR1 SGHDT, CDR2 YYEEEE. This CDR3 region has 15 residues. V was trimmed by 0 bases and J by 0 bases, leaving 7 bases between them. Written as DNA, the CDR3 is TGTGCCAGCAGCTTGGGGACTCACTCCTACAATGAGCAGTTCTTC. Amino acid sequence: CASSLGTHSYNEQFF.

In this sample, this clonotype turned up once. Being one base from a much bigger clone, this may be a read error. The J gene is TRBJ1-2, the V gene TRBV30; no definite D call. The CDR3 covers 15 residues. The V end lost 1 base, the J end lost 7 bases, and 19 bases lay between the germline ends. Germline CDR1 reads GTSNPN; CDR2 reads SVGIG (reference sequence). The CDR3 coding sequence is TGTGCCTGGAGTGAATTAGGAGGAGGAGTACGTGGCTACACCTTC. This encodes CAWSELGGGVRGYTF. Filled out from reference TRBV30 and TRBJ1-2, the complete variable domain reads SQTIHQWPATLVQPVGSPLSLECTVEGTSNPNLYWYRQAAGRGLQLLFYSVGIGQISSEVPQNLSASRPQDRQFILSSKKLLLSDSGFYLCAWSELGGGVRGYTFGSGTRLTVV.

The sample holds many counts of this clonotype. The rearrangement links TRBV5-1 to TRBJ2-5; 9 bases align to TRBD1. CDR3 length: 14 residues. Germline values: CDR1 SGHRS, CDR2 YFSETQ. V was clipped by 4 bases and J by 5 bases; unmatched bases: 6. CDR3 in amino acids: CASSPTGQGETQYF. For the CDR3, the DNA is TGCGCCAGCAGCCCCACTGGACAGGGGGAGACCCAGTACTTC.

This clonotype showed up many times. The V and J genes are TRBV7-8 and TRBJ2-7; the D gene is possibly TRBD2 (6 bases). V was clipped by 4 bases and J by 4 bases, with 8 bases between them. Germline CDR1 SGHVS, CDR2 FQNEAQ. The CDR3 is 12 residues long. The CDR3 DNA reads TGTGCCAGCAGCTCCGGACTATACGAGCAGTACTTC. It encodes CASSSGLYEQYF.

This clonotype was seen ten or more times. The V gene is TRBV7-3, the J gene TRBJ2-2; D not resolved. The ends were cut back, 4 bases at V and 6 bases at J, with 9 bases in the middle. The CDR3 spans 13 residues. Germline V CDR1 and CDR2: SGHTA, FQGTGA. This CDR3 is CASSSKVPGELFF. In nucleotides, the CDR3 is TGTGCCAGCAGCTCTAAGGTCCCCGGGGAGCTGTTTTTT.

The J gene is TRBJ1-6, the V gene TRBV30; possible D gene TRBD1, 5 bases. The CDR3 loop spans 19 amino acids. Trimming shortened V by 5 bases and J by 0 bases, and 23 bases separated the two germline ends. CDR1 is GTSNPN and CDR2 is SVGIG in the germline V gene (reference sequence). CDR3 sequence (DNA): TGTGCCTGGGGGCCCGGGGGGATACTGACTAGCTCCTATAATTCACCCCTCCACTTT. This encodes CAWGPGGILTSSYNSPLHF.

This clonotype was counted ten times or more. The CDR3, as DNA: TGTGCCAGCAGTTTGTCCAGTAGCAATCAGCCCCAGCATTTT. Translating it yields CASSLSSSNQPQHF. This chain links TRBV12-3 or TRBV12-4 with TRBJ1-5; D is unclear. V was cut by 3 bases and J by 0 bases, with 6 bases left in between. The CDR3 runs to 14 residues.

This clonotype was detected ten times or more. The V gene is TRBV7-2, the J gene TRBJ2-7; D may be TRBD1 (6 bases). The germline gives CDR1 SGHTA, CDR2 FQGNSA. This CDR3 comprises 14 residues. With 5 bases removed from V and 3 bases from J, the gap between germline ends came to 14 bases. Here the CDR3 DNA reads TGTGCCAGCAGCGTCCAGGGGATTCTCTACGAGCAGTACTTC. Its translation is CASSVQGILYEQYF.

In the case of this clonotype: A much larger clone lies one base from this, so it may be a read error. CDR3 DNA sequence: TGTGCCAGCAGTAGGTCCTGGCGGGAGGTTTACGAGCAGCACTTC. This sequence encodes CASSRSWREVYEQHF. V usage is TRBV27 and J usage is TRBJ2-7, with 8 bases lining up with TRBD2. The CDR3 is made up of 15 amino acids. CDR1 is MNHEY, CDR2 SMNVEV, per germline (reference sequence).

The table lists this clonotype with many counts. The DNA for the CDR3 is TGTGCCAGCAGCCAAGGTCAGGTGGGCACAGATACGCAGTATTTT. Its translation: CASSQGQVGTDTQYF. The J gene is TRBJ2-3, the V gene TRBV3-1, with D unclear. CDR1 is LGHDT, CDR2 YNNKEL, per germline (reference sequence). CDR3 length equals 15 residues. Trimming stripped 1 base from V and 1 base from J, with 9 bases between.

This clonotype was detected ten times or more. The chain employs TRBV7-9 and TRBJ2-1; unclear D gene. Germline V CDR1 and CDR2: SEHNR, FQNEAQ (reference sequence). CDR3 length: 14 amino acids. Trimming removed 1 base at V and 6 bases at J, with 10 bases between. As DNA, the CDR3 is TGTGCCAGCAGCTTAGGGGTAGGTGTCAATGAGCAGTTCTTC. Translation: CASSLGVGVNEQFF.

This clonotype was observed many times. The chain combines TRBV19 with TRBJ1-4, with 9 bases identical to TRBD1. V gave up 9 bases and J gave up 4 bases; unmatched junction bases: 3. CDR1 is LNHDA and CDR2 is SQIVND in the germline V gene (reference sequence). This CDR3 spans 13 amino acids. The CDR3 DNA sequence: TGTGCCAGCAACAGGGGGCGTAATGAAAAACTGTTTTTT. It specifies CASNRGRNEKLFF.

As for this clonotype: Since the CDR3 does not end with the conserved phenylalanine or tryptophan, this likely comes from a read error. Because the CDR3's place on the DNA is in doubt, the DNA is left out and the CDR3 is given as listed by TCRdb. The genes are TRBV5-1 and TRBJ2-7; the table's D gene call, TRBD2, was not cross checked with the DNA. Termini included, the CDR3 measures 8 amino acids. CDR1 is SGHRS and CDR2 is YFSETQ in the germline V gene. The CDR3 loop reads CASSLVAS.

In the case of this clonotype: A clone one base away is much larger, so this may be a read error. The genes are TRBV7-2 and TRBJ2-7, with 9 positions matching TRBD2. Per the germline V gene, CDR1 is SGHTA and CDR2 is FQGNSA. The junction had 5 bases not matched to a gene; V was cut back by 6 bases and J by 2 bases. This CDR3 comprises 14 residues. As DNA, the CDR3 is TGTGCCAGCAGTCCCCTAGCGGGACCCTACGAGCAGTACTTC. It yields the protein CASSPLAGPYEQYF.

This clonotype has more than one count but fewer than ten. The rearrangement links TRBV3-1 to TRBJ2-6; D is uncertain. CDR1 is LGHDT, CDR2 YNNKEL, per germline (reference sequence). This CDR3 has 14 amino acids. V was trimmed by 2 bases and J by 2 bases, leaving 4 bases between them. The CDR3 coding sequence is TGTGCCAGCAGCCAAAGGGCTGGGGCCAACGTCCTGACTTTC. Translated, it gives CASSQRAGANVLTF. The complete variable domain, with remaining parts taken from reference TRBV3-1 and TRBJ2-6, reads DTAVSQTPKYLVTQMGNDKSIKCEQNLGHDTMYWYKQDSKKFLKIMFSYNNKELIINETVPNRFSPKSPDKAHLNLHINSLELGDSAVYFCASSQRAGANVLTFGAGSRLTVL.

This clonotype was counted at least ten times. J is TRBJ1-4 and V is TRBV9; TRBD1 matches 9 bases. Germline trimming cut 2 bases from V and 8 bases from J; bases unmatched to any gene: 7. The CDR3 sequence is 15 residues long. Looked up from germline, CDR1 is SGDLS and CDR2 is YYNGEE. CDR3 sequence reads: CASSVRTGDIEKLFF. The CDR3 bases are TGTGCCAGCAGCGTCCGGACAGGGGACATCGAAAAACTGTTTTTT.

This clonotype was recorded at least ten times. The chain links TRBV20-1 to TRBJ1-6, with D maybe TRBD1 (5 bases). V shed 1 base and J shed 3 bases, with 10 bases lying between them. CDR3 length: 15 residues. CDR1 and CDR2 (germline): DFQATT, SNEGSKA (reference sequence). The CDR3 region is CSARAGGDYNSPLHF. As DNA, the CDR3 is TGCAGTGCTAGAGCGGGAGGGGACTATAATTCACCCCTCCACTTT.

This clonotype was seen repeatedly, ten times or more. The chain joins TRBV20-1 to TRBJ1-6; 9 nucleotides line up with TRBD1. Germline V gene lookup returns CDR1 DFQATT and CDR2 SNEGSKA (reference sequence). V shed 6 bases and J 9 bases; nucleotides not matched to a gene: 6. CDR3 length: 13 residues. This chain's CDR3 is CSAPGQGVSPLHF. DNA of the CDR3: TGCAGTGCCCCGGGACAGGGCGTTTCACCCCTCCACTTT.